Shown below are 23 T cell receptor beta chains from a single sample sequenced in a study of cytomegalovirus exposure and HLA in healthy donors. Use of 60 Vbeta and 13 Jbeta primers characterized the PCR. TCRdb's copy holds only in-frame clones and misses some; the assay was immunoSEQ multiplex PCR. The sample consists of fewer than 130,000 clones, more than 65% of them appearing once. The sequenced sample consisted of PBMCs. These receptors came from a man aged 25-40 years in good health and CMV-seropositive.

The chain employs TRBV7-3 and TRBJ2-1, with 11 positions matching TRBD1. V gave up 1 base and J gave up 8 bases; unmatched junction bases: 7. The length of the CDR3 is 16 residues. Germline V gene lookup returns CDR1 SGHTA and CDR2 FQGTGA. In DNA, the CDR3 is TGTGCCAGCAGCTTAATGGGGGGACAGGGGGGCGATGAGCAGTTCTTC. Amino acid sequence: CASSLMGGQGGDEQFF. Full variable domain (remainder filled in from reference TRBV7-3 and TRBJ2-1): GAGVSQTPSNKVTEKGKYVELRCDPISGHTALYWYRQSLGQGPEFLIYFQGTGAADDSGLPNDRFFAVRPEGSVSTLKIQRTERGDSAVYLCASSLMGGQGGDEQFFGPGTRLTVL.

The chain uses TRBV14 and TRBJ2-2, with 8 bases aligning to TRBD1. This CDR3 comprises 17 residues. The trim removed 2 bases at V and 5 bases at J, leaving 10 bases unmatched. Germline CDR1 is SGHDN and CDR2 is FVKESK. The CDR3 DNA reads as TGTGCCAGCAGCCAACCAGGGACAGGTGGGCGGACCGGGGAGCTGTTTTTT. Encoded protein: CASSQPGTGGRTGELFF.

V is TRBV2 and J is TRBJ1-4; the D gene is possibly TRBD1 (6 bases). The CDR3 covers 14 residues. Germline-derived CDR1 and CDR2 are SNHLY and FYNNEI. Trimming removed 7 bases from V and 6 bases from J, with 15 bases in between. CDR3 coding DNA: TGTGCCAGCACTATAGGGGGAGGGGATGAAAAACTGTTTTTT. This sequence encodes CASTIGGGDEKLFF.

CDR3 residues: CAWRRVFYGYTF. The CDR3 nucleotides read TGTGCCTGGAGACGGGTCTTCTATGGCTACACCTTC. V and J are TRBV30 and TRBJ1-2, with D unresolved. In germline, CDR1 is GTSNPN, CDR2 SVGIG (reference sequence). This CDR3 is built from 12 residues. V was pared by 3 bases and J by 4 bases, with 9 bases between.

V is TRBV6-6 and J is TRBJ2-5, with D hard to call. TRBJ2-7 explains the end of the DNA better; the J call may be wrong. The CDR3 runs to 13 residues. In germline, CDR1 is MNHNY, CDR2 SVGAGI (reference sequence). In nucleotides, the CDR3 is TGTGCCAGCAGTTATAACCCCTCCTACGAGCAGTACTTC. It translates to CASSYNPSYEQYF.

This chain connects TRBV30 to TRBJ1-1; TRBD1 is a possible D gene (5 bases). In germline, CDR1 is GTSNPN, CDR2 SVGIG (reference sequence). The CDR3 has 12 residues. V shed 3 bases and J shed 12 bases, with 17 bases lying between them. DNA for the CDR3: TGTGCCTGGAGGGGTCCGGGACTCAAGACTTTCTTT. Protein: CAWRGPGLKTFF.

V and J are TRBV5-6 and TRBJ2-7; unclear D gene. The V and J ends lost 1 base and 2 bases respectively, with 10 bases between them. CDR1 SGHDT and CDR2 YYEEEE come from the germline V gene. The CDR3 has 14 amino acids. The CDR3, as DNA: TGTGCCAGCAGCTTGTACTCGTTAACCTACGAGCAGTACTTC. Protein sequence: CASSLYSLTYEQYF.

The chain is built from TRBV5-1 and TRBJ2-3; 12 nucleotides agree with TRBD2. The CDR3 length is 17 residues. V lost 4 bases, J lost 1 base, and 7 bases stayed unmatched. Germline CDR1 and CDR2: SGHRS and YFSETQ. CDR3 sequence (DNA): TGCGCCAGCAGCCCGGAGACTAGCGGGGGTGGCACAGATACGCAGTATTTT. It is translated as CASSPETSGGGTDTQYF.

This chain's CDR3 is CASSPGQGSYEQYF. CDR3 bases: TGTGCCAGCTCACCCGGACAGGGTTCCTACGAGCAGTACTTC. The chain has TRBV18 and TRBJ2-5; the match to TRBD1 covers 8 bases. The J call may be wrong; the DNA end is better matched by TRBJ2-7. Looked up from germline, CDR1 is KGHSH and CDR2 is LQKENI. This CDR3 has 14 amino acids.

This clone showed up just a few times. The gene calls are TRBV5-6 and TRBJ2-1; 9 bases line up with TRBD2. CDR3 length equals 15 residues. CDR1 and CDR2 from the germline V gene are SGHDT and YYEEEE. V dropped 0 bases and J dropped 8; count of bases not matched to a gene: 6. The CDR3 coding sequence is TGTGCCAGCAGCTTGGCCGGGACTAGCTTCCATGAGCAGTTCTTC. Encoded protein: CASSLAGTSFHEQFF.

The V gene is TRBV7-8, the J gene TRBJ2-5; 12 nucleotides agree with TRBD2. The J call may be faulty, since TRBJ2-7 better matches the DNA end. The CDR3 has 17 residues. Germline V gene lookup returns CDR1 SGHVS and CDR2 FQNEAQ. CDR3 amino acids: CASSLRLAGALKYEQYF. DNA for the CDR3: TGTGCCAGCAGCTTACGACTAGCGGGGGCGTTGAAGTACGAGCAGTACTTC.

V usage is TRBV4-2 and J usage is TRBJ2-1, with 10 bases lining up with TRBD2. This CDR3 has 18 residues. Losses at the gene ends were 0 bases for V and 7 bases for J; bases not matched to a gene: 12. Germline CDR1 LGHNA, CDR2 YNFKEQ. This chain's CDR3 is CASSQDRLDSGGSNEQFF. The CDR3 coding sequence is TGTGCCAGCAGCCAAGATCGTCTGGATAGCGGGGGGTCTAATGAGCAGTTCTTC.

The chain employs TRBV7-2 and TRBJ2-3; 9 bases are a match to TRBD2. V lost 1 base and J lost 6; bases outside the gene matches: 5. The CDR3 covers 15 residues. The V gene's germline CDR1 is SGHTA and CDR2 FQGNSA. In DNA form, the CDR3 reads TGTGCCAGCAGCTTAGAGCGGGGGGATCCGGATACGCAGTATTTT. Translation gives CASSLERGDPDTQYF. The whole variable domain, remainder taken from reference TRBV7-2 and TRBJ2-3, is GAGVSQSPSNKVTEKGKDVELRCDPISGHTALYWYRQSLGQGLEFLIYFQGNSAPDKSGLPSDRFSAERTGGSVSTLTIQRTQQEDSAVYLCASSLERGDPDTQYFGPGTRLTVL.

This clone was seen a few times. This chain joins TRBV5-1 and TRBJ1-2; 8 nucleotides agree with TRBD1. The CDR3 runs 13 residues. J lost 9 bases, V lost 1 base, and 5 bases had no gene match. Germline CDR1 SGHRS, CDR2 YFSETQ. CDR3 nucleotide sequence: TGCGCCAGCAGCTTGTCAGGGGGCGGAAGCTACACCTTC. This translates into CASSLSGGGSYTF.

The chain combines TRBV20-1 with TRBJ1-1; D remains ambiguous. The germline V gene has CDR1 DFQATT and CDR2 SNEGSKA (reference sequence). This CDR3 spans 9 amino acids. CDR3 loop: CSPPLRAFF. The CDR3 bases are TGCAGCCCTCCCCTTCGGGCTTTCTTT.

The chain joins TRBV4-3 to TRBJ2-2; TRBD1 might be the D (6 bases). Germline CDR1 LGHNA, CDR2 YSLEER. Trimming removed 4 bases from V and 1 base from J, with 10 bases in between. The CDR3 runs to 15 residues. The CDR3 loop is CASSPRQENTGELFF. The CDR3 coding sequence is TGCGCCAGCAGCCCCCGACAGGAGAACACCGGGGAGCTGTTTTTT.

The count of this clone is one. Other DNA sequences in this specimen translate into the identical CDR3. This chain connects TRBV11-2 to TRBJ1-4, with a possible D match to TRBD1 (5 bases). V dropped 1 base and J dropped 4 bases, with 10 bases sitting between them. CDR3 length: 15 residues. Germline loops: CDR1 SGHAT, CDR2 FQNNGV. The CDR3 DNA reads TGTGCCAGCAGCTTAGGAGACAGAGATAATGAAAAACTGTTTTTT. Amino acids: CASSLGDRDNEKLFF.

The chain couples TRBV25-1 to TRBJ2-2; TRBD1 agrees at 7 bases. This CDR3 is built from 14 residues. Germline trimming cut 3 bases from V and 7 bases from J; bases unmatched to any gene: 5. Germline values: CDR1 MGHDK, CDR2 SYGVNS. CDR3 loop: CASSEYRGNGELFF. CDR3 sequence (DNA): TGTGCCAGCAGTGAGTACAGGGGAAACGGGGAGCTGTTTTTT.

This chain links TRBV27 with TRBJ2-1, with 8 positions matching TRBD1. Germline V lookup: CDR1 MNHEY, CDR2 SMNVEV (reference sequence). The CDR3 has 17 amino acids. J lost 2 bases, V lost 0 bases, and 6 bases had no gene match. In DNA, the CDR3 is TGTGCCAGCAGTTTATCCGCGGGACAGGAAACCTACAATGAGCAGTTCTTC. It encodes CASSLSAGQETYNEQFF.

The chain couples TRBV6-1 to TRBJ1-2, with 9 bases that match TRBD1. Germline V CDR1 and CDR2: MNHNS, SASEGT. The V gene end was trimmed by 5 bases and the J gene end by 8 bases; junction bases not matched to a gene: 6. This CDR3 contains 13 residues. CDR3 region: CASSPGTGFGYTF. Here the CDR3 DNA reads TGTGCCAGCAGTCCCGGGACAGGGTTCGGCTACACCTTC.

The gene calls are TRBV2 and TRBJ2-5; 7 bases map to TRBD2. The CDR3 extends over 14 amino acids. V shed 4 bases and J 11 bases; nucleotides not matched to a gene: 13. Germline V gives CDR1 SNHLY, CDR2 FYNNEI. The CDR3 sequence is CASSALGAGREQYF. CDR3 bases: TGTGCCAGCAGTGCCTTAGGGGCGGGGCGGGAGCAGTACTTC. Together with reference TRBV2 and TRBJ2-5, the CDR3 gives the full variable domain: EPEVTQTPSHQVTQMGQEVILRCVPISNHLYFYWYRQILGQKVEFLVSFYNNEISEKSEIFDDQFSVERPDGSNFTLKIRSTKLEDSAMYFCASSALGAGREQYFGPGTRLLVL.

This chain links TRBV19 with TRBJ2-2; 10 nucleotides align to TRBD2. CDR1 and CDR2 from the germline V gene are LNHDA and SQIVND (reference sequence). With 7 bases clipped from V and 0 bases from J, the junction kept 8 bases outside the gene matches. There are 17 residues in the CDR3. The CDR3 loop reads CASIPGTSEPNTGELFF. The CDR3 region has the DNA TGTGCCAGTATACCAGGGACTAGCGAACCGAACACCGGGGAGCTGTTTTTT.

V gene TRBV6-5 combines with J gene TRBJ1-1; the D gene is possibly TRBD1 (6 bases). V was clipped by 3 bases and J by 3 bases, with 14 bases between them. The CDR3 runs 15 residues. Germline-derived CDR1 and CDR2 are MNHEY and SVGAGI. The CDR3 bases are TGTGCCAGCAGTTATGATGGCAACAGGGACACTGAAGCTTTCTTT. It translates to CASSYDGNRDTEAFF.